The 29 T cell receptor beta chains given below trace back to one sample, sequenced in a study of cytomegalovirus exposure and HLA in healthy donors. A multiplex PCR was run with 60 Vbeta primers and 13 Jbeta primers. Repertoires were generated with immunoSEQ multiplex PCR, while TCRdb's copy carries only in-frame clones and drops some. The sample includes over 70,000 clones, approximately 80% seen only once; the top ten take around 2%. Sequencing was carried out using PBMCs. The receptors originated from a man between 18 and 35 years old in good health and CMV-seronegative.

The chain is built from TRBV5-1 and TRBJ2-3, with 8 bases identical to TRBD2. V gave up 4 bases and J gave up 1 base; unmatched junction bases: 5. The CDR3 extends over 15 amino acids. Germline V gene data show CDR1 as SGHRS and CDR2 as YFSETQ. The CDR3 here is CASSPQAGGTDTQYF. The CDR3 coding sequence is TGCGCCAGCAGCCCACAAGCGGGGGGCACAGATACGCAGTATTTT.

This clone showed up just a few times. This chain joins TRBV5-1 and TRBJ1-1; no firm D call. The CDR3 consists of 16 residues. Trimming left V 4 bases short and J 6 bases short, with 22 bases between. The V gene's germline CDR1 is SGHRS and CDR2 YFSETQ. CDR3 region: CASSLGEGWGAAEAFF. DNA of the CDR3: TGCGCCAGCAGCCTCGGCGAGGGATGGGGAGCGGCTGAAGCTTTCTTT.

V is TRBV6-5 and J is TRBJ2-7, with TRBD1 identical over 8 bases. Per the germline V gene, CDR1 is MNHEY and CDR2 is SVGAGI. Trimming at V came to 5 bases and at J to 2 bases, leaving 8 bases not matched to a gene. CDR3 length: 15 amino acids. The CDR3 loop reads CASSGNGQGAYEQYF. CDR3 in DNA: TGTGCCAGCAGTGGGAATGGACAGGGAGCCTACGAGCAGTACTTC.

The J gene is TRBJ2-3, the V gene TRBV19; no clear D gene. The length of the CDR3 is 13 residues. Germline V gives CDR1 LNHDA, CDR2 SQIVND (reference sequence). The V end was cut by 5 bases, the J end by 6 bases, with 12 bases between. The CDR3 protein is CASSLSMSDTQYF. CDR3 bases: TGTGCCAGTAGTCTCTCGATGAGCGATACGCAGTATTTT. The whole variable domain, filled in from reference TRBV19 and TRBJ2-3, reads DGGITQSPKYLFRKEGQNVTLSCEQNLNHDAMYWYRQDPGQGLRLIYYSQIVNDFQKGDIAEGYSVSREKKESFPLTVTSAQKNPTAFYLCASSLSMSDTQYFGPGTRLTVL.

The chain links TRBV9 to TRBJ1-2; TRBD1 matches at 9 bases. Germline loops: CDR1 SGDLS, CDR2 YYNGEE. Trimming removed 3 bases from V and 8 bases from J; junction bases left unmatched: 5. The CDR3 is made up of 13 amino acids. This chain's CDR3 is CASSAGTGRGYTF. In DNA, the CDR3 is TGTGCCAGCAGCGCCGGGACAGGGCGAGGCTACACCTTC.

The chain links TRBV18 to TRBJ2-7; 8 positions match TRBD2. The CDR3 loop spans 15 amino acids. CDR1 KGHSH and CDR2 LQKENI come from the germline V gene. The V and J ends lost 5 bases and 2 bases, in that order; junction bases with no gene match: 8. CDR3 sequence: CASSTRGGGTYEQYF. Here the CDR3 DNA reads TGTGCCAGCTCAACACGGGGGGGCGGAACCTACGAGCAGTACTTC.

The chain recombines TRBV4-2 with TRBJ1-5; 8 nucleotides match TRBD1. V lost 3 bases to trimming and J lost 2 bases; unmatched junction nucleotides: 12. Germline lookup yields CDR1 LGHNA and CDR2 YNFKEQ. The CDR3 is 18 amino acids. The CDR3: CASSQDTGGVWGNQPQHF. The CDR3 DNA reads as TGTGCCAGCAGCCAGGATACAGGGGGAGTATGGGGCAATCAGCCCCAGCATTTT.

This clone has only one observation. The chain uses TRBV6-1 and TRBJ1-4, with D possibly being TRBD1 (5 bases). Trimming pared 3 bases from V and 5 bases from J, leaving 13 bases between. The CDR3 is 15 residues long. CDR1 and CDR2 from the germline V gene are MNHNS and SASEGT. CDR3 region: CASSDYGAPNEKLFF. The CDR3 DNA reads as TGTGCCAGCAGTGACTATGGGGCCCCGAATGAAAAACTGTTTTTT.

This clone was counted a single time. The chain recombines TRBV28 with TRBJ2-5; D is unclear. Germline V CDR1 and CDR2: MDHEN, SYDVKM. The CDR3 runs 14 residues. Trimming pared 2 bases from V and 7 bases from J, leaving 14 bases between. CDR3: CASSLSQTRRTQYF. The CDR3 DNA is TGTGCCAGCAGTTTAAGTCAGACAAGACGGACCCAGTACTTC.

This clone was observed a handful of times. The chain links TRBV27 to TRBJ1-4; no firm D call. CDR3 size: 14 residues. The germline V gene has CDR1 MNHEY and CDR2 SMNVEV (reference sequence). Trimming cost V 2 bases and J 8 bases, with 12 bases left between them. CDR3 loop: CASSLSHGGEKLFF. CDR3 bases: TGTGCCAGCAGTTTAAGCCACGGAGGAGAAAAACTGTTTTTT.

The chain carries TRBV25-1 and TRBJ2-2, with 10 bases identical to TRBD2. The CDR3 totals 18 residues. The germline V gene has CDR1 MGHDK and CDR2 SYGVNS. V shed 3 bases, J shed 5 bases, and the junction held 12 bases outside the gene matches. The CDR3 bases are TGTGCCAGCAGTGACAGAGCGGGGGGGCCGGTGGGGACCGGGGAGCTGTTTTTT. Protein sequence: CASSDRAGGPVGTGELFF.

The V and J genes are TRBV29-1 and TRBJ2-5; maybe TRBD1 (6 bases). The CDR3 spans 13 residues. CDR1 and CDR2 (germline): SQVTM, ANQGSEA. The ends were cut back, 4 bases at V and 5 bases at J, with 14 bases in the middle. CDR3 sequence (DNA): TGCAGCGTTGCCACAGGGATAGGGGAGACCCAGTACTTC. Its translation: CSVATGIGETQYF.

The V and J genes are TRBV28 and TRBJ2-7, with 7 bases that match TRBD1. V gave up 7 bases and J gave up 3 bases; unmatched junction bases: 9. The V gene's germline CDR1 is MDHEN and CDR2 SYDVKM. The CDR3 consists of 14 residues. This CDR3 is CASTHDRVYYEQYF. The CDR3 DNA reads TGTGCCAGCACCCACGACAGGGTCTACTACGAGCAGTACTTC.

The chain recombines TRBV10-3 with TRBJ2-1; 11 bases are a match to TRBD1. The trim removed 6 bases at V and 3 bases at J, leaving 10 bases unmatched. The CDR3 has 17 residues. Germline CDR1 and CDR2: ENHRY and SYGVKD. The CDR3 protein is CAIREDRGRGVYNEQFF. The CDR3 nucleotides are TGTGCCATCAGGGAGGACAGGGGGCGAGGGGTCTACAATGAGCAGTTCTTC.

This clone was observed once. The CDR3 sequence is CASSYDLSSSYEQYF. The CDR3 bases are TGTGCCAGCAGTTATGACTTATCGAGCTCCTACGAGCAGTACTTC. The chain uses TRBV6-5 and TRBJ2-7, with D uncertain. This CDR3 has 15 amino acids. Trimming stripped 3 bases from V and 0 bases from J, with 12 bases between. Germline V gives CDR1 MNHEY, CDR2 SVGAGI.

J is TRBJ2-3 and V is TRBV7-3; 10 bases line up with TRBD2. The CDR3 extends over 17 amino acids. CDR1 and CDR2 from the germline V gene are SGHTA and FQGTGA. V lost 1 base and J lost 6; bases outside the gene matches: 10. CDR3 coding DNA: TGTGCCAGCAGCTTAAACGGTCTAGCGGGGGCTGTGGATACGCAGTATTTT. Protein product: CASSLNGLAGAVDTQYF.

The chain carries TRBV6-1 and TRBJ1-1; D is perhaps TRBD1 (6 bases). The CDR3 has 16 amino acids. The germline V and J ends were trimmed by 4 bases and 5 bases, with 20 bases remaining between them. Germline assignment: CDR1 MNHNS and CDR2 SASEGT. In nucleotides, the CDR3 is TGTGCCAGCAGTGCCATCGTACAGGGCAGAGGGACTGAAGCTTTCTTT. Translation gives CASSAIVQGRGTEAFF.

The chain couples TRBV2 to TRBJ2-5; 7 nucleotides match TRBD1. The DNA end favors TRBJ2-7, so the J call may be wrong. Germline lookup yields CDR1 SNHLY and CDR2 FYNNEI. The CDR3 extends over 15 amino acids. CDR3 nucleotides: TGTGCCAGCAGTGAACTCCTCCAGGGGGTCTACGAGCAGTACTTC. It encodes CASSELLQGVYEQYF.

CDR3 sequence reads: CASSEGGASYNEQFF. CDR3 nucleotides: TGTGCCAGCAGCGAAGGAGGGGCATCCTACAATGAGCAGTTCTTC. The chain uses TRBV7-2 and TRBJ2-1, with D possibly being TRBD2 (6 bases). CDR1 and CDR2 (germline): SGHTA, FQGNSA. V was trimmed by 5 bases and J by 1 base, leaving 12 bases between them. The CDR3 extends over 15 amino acids.

V gene TRBV7-2 combines with J gene TRBJ1-2, with 9 bases identical to TRBD1. Germline V lookup: CDR1 SGHTA, CDR2 FQGNSA. The CDR3 has 15 amino acids. V lost 1 base and J lost 4; bases outside the gene matches: 4. In DNA form, the CDR3 reads TGTGCCAGCAGCTTAGGGGGACAGGGAGTCTATGGCTACACCTTC. Translated, it gives CASSLGGQGVYGYTF.

The rearrangement joins TRBV11-1 to TRBJ2-7; no clear D gene. Germline CDR1 is SGHAT and CDR2 is FQDESV (reference sequence). Between the trimmed V and J ends, which lost 4 bases and 6 bases, there was a span of 10 bases. CDR3 size: 12 residues. As DNA, the CDR3 is TGTGCCAGCAGCTCCGATAGAGCCGAGCAGTACTTC. It is translated as CASSSDRAEQYF.

The rearrangement links TRBV28 to TRBJ2-7; D unclear. With 1 base removed from V and 3 bases from J, the gap between germline ends came to 4 bases. The germline V gene has CDR1 MDHEN and CDR2 SYDVKM. This CDR3 is built from 12 residues. The CDR3 here is CASSLFLYEQYF. CDR3 in DNA: TGTGCCAGCAGTTTATTTCTCTACGAGCAGTACTTC.

The chain carries TRBV6-5 and TRBJ1-5; D possibly corresponds to TRBD1 (6 bases). V lost 0 bases, J lost 2 bases, and 11 bases lay in between. Germline V gene sequence: CDR1 MNHEY, CDR2 SVGAGI. The CDR3 is 16 residues long. Here the CDR3 DNA reads TGTGCCAGCAGTTACTCGAAACAGGGTGGCAATCAGCCCCAGCATTTT. It is translated as CASSYSKQGGNQPQHF.

This chain links TRBV15 with TRBJ1-4; D call uncertain. Trimming stripped 2 bases from V and 0 bases from J, with 10 bases between. This CDR3 has 16 residues. In germline, CDR1 is LNHNV, CDR2 YYDKDF (reference sequence). CDR3 coding DNA: TGTGCCACCAGCAGATTAAAGCTAGCAACTAATGAAAAACTGTTTTTT. This sequence encodes CATSRLKLATNEKLFF.

The V gene is TRBV9, the J gene TRBJ1-6; TRBD1 is a possible D gene (5 bases). Germline CDR1 and CDR2: SGDLS and YYNGEE. The CDR3 extends over 15 amino acids. Trimming removed 0 bases from V and 3 bases from J, with 7 bases in between. CDR3 loop: CASSVDRNYNSPLHF. The DNA for the CDR3 is TGTGCCAGCAGCGTAGACAGGAACTATAATTCACCCCTCCACTTT.

Concerning this clone itself: Other DNA sequences from this sample encode an identical CDR3 as well. The chain carries TRBV20-1 and TRBJ2-1; D is uncertain. Germline V gene data show CDR1 as DFQATT and CDR2 as SNEGSKA (reference sequence). There are 11 residues in the CDR3. V lost 4 bases, J lost 2 bases, and 3 bases lay in between. CDR3 DNA: TGCAGTGCTACAACCTACAATGAGCAGTTCTTC. It codes for CSATTYNEQFF.

This chain joins TRBV19 and TRBJ2-5, with 8 bases identical to TRBD1. Unmatched junction bases numbered 8, after V lost 3 bases and J lost 2 bases. The germline gives CDR1 LNHDA, CDR2 SQIVND (reference sequence). The CDR3 spans 16 residues. The CDR3 sequence: CASSIRDRNLQETQYF. CDR3 bases: TGTGCCAGTAGTATCCGGGACAGGAACTTACAAGAGACCCAGTACTTC.

The gene calls are TRBV9 and TRBJ2-1, with TRBD1 matching 10 bases. Germline trimming cut 2 bases from V and 8 bases from J; bases unmatched to any gene: 13. The CDR3 is 17 amino acids. Germline V gives CDR1 SGDLS, CDR2 YYNGEE. In DNA, the CDR3 is TGTGCCAGCAGCGTGACAGCCGGGACAGGGGAAAGAGATGAGCAGTTCTTC. Its translation: CASSVTAGTGERDEQFF.

Comment on this clone: The junction and the germline gene differ at one end; a read error may be behind it. The chain is built from TRBV7-9 and TRBJ1-1; 8 nucleotides match TRBD1. Germline V CDR1 and CDR2: SEHNR, FQNEAQ (reference sequence). The CDR3 contains 16 residues. For the CDR3, the DNA is TGTTCCAGCAGCTCGGACAGGGAAGGGATGAACACTGAAGCTTTCTTT. Its translation: CSSSSDREGMNTEAFF. The complete variable domain, with remaining parts taken from reference TRBV7-9 and TRBJ1-1, reads DTGVSQNPRHKITKRGQNVTFRCDPISEHNRLYWYRQTLGQGPEFLTYFQNEAQLEKSRLLSDRFSAERPKGSFSTLEIQRTEQGDSAMYLCSSSSDREGMNTEAFFGQGTRLTVV.